The 32 T cell receptor beta chains given below trace back to one sample, sequenced in a study of blood T cell repertoires in COVID-19. The data were produced by immunoSEQ multiplex PCR, yet TCRdb's version contains in-frame clones alone and is incomplete. The table has 150,000 or so clones, 90% seen once; the top ten hold approximately 0.5%. The sample taken for sequencing was peripheral blood. These TCRs come from a middle-aged man with acute or convalescent COVID-19.

V usage is TRBV27 and J usage is TRBJ1-4; possible D gene TRBD1, 5 bases. V dropped 2 bases and J dropped 5 bases, with 15 bases sitting between them. From germline, CDR1 is MNHEY and CDR2 SMNVEV (reference sequence). The CDR3 sequence is 16 residues long. The CDR3 DNA sequence: TGTGCCAGCAGTTTAGATTTTGGACGGGGGAATGAAAAACTGTTTTTT. It is translated as CASSLDFGRGNEKLFF.

This chain connects TRBV5-1 to TRBJ2-5, with D maybe TRBD2 (5 bases). Germline V gene sequence: CDR1 SGHRS, CDR2 YFSETQ. The CDR3 is 13 amino acids. V shed 7 bases and J shed 2 bases, with 12 bases lying between them. DNA of the CDR3: TGCGCCAGCCGACCGGGATCACAAGAGACCCAGTACTTC. As protein: CASRPGSQETQYF.

The J gene is TRBJ1-4, the V gene TRBV5-4; TRBD1 matches at 9 bases. This CDR3 contains 15 residues. Losses at the gene ends were 3 bases for V and 8 bases for J; bases not matched to a gene: 8. Germline CDR1 and CDR2: SGHNT and YYREEE (reference sequence). The CDR3 DNA sequence: TGTGCCAGCAGCTCACAGGGGGCGGAACGGGAAAAACTGTTTTTT. As protein: CASSSQGAEREKLFF. The variable domain in full, completed from reference TRBV5-4 and TRBJ1-4, reads ETGVTQSPTHLIKTRGQQVTLRCSSQSGHNTVSWYQQALGQGPQFIFQYYREEENGRGNFPPRFSGLQFPNYSSELNVNALELDDSALYLCASSSQGAEREKLFFGSGTQLSVL.

This chain links TRBV23-1 with TRBJ2-5; the match to TRBD1 covers 7 bases. TRBV23-1 is classed as an ORF, of uncertain function. J gave up 1 base and V 2 bases, and 10 bases lay outside the gene matches. This CDR3 comprises 17 residues. CDR3 loop: CASSQRTGQDRQETQYF. The DNA of the CDR3 is TGCGCCAGCAGTCAACGAACCGGACAGGATCGCCAAGAGACCCAGTACTTC.

The chain links TRBV7-8 to TRBJ1-5; D ambiguous. CDR3 size: 14 residues. CDR1 is SGHVS, CDR2 FQNEAQ, per germline. V lost 3 bases to trimming and J lost 7 bases, with 13 bases between them. CDR3 sequence (DNA): TGTGCCAGCAGCTTGGCGGGCAGTCTACAGCCCCAGCATTTT. Protein: CASSLAGSLQPQHF.

The rearrangement links TRBV6-2 or TRBV6-3 to TRBJ2-5; D ambiguous. Between the trimmed V and J ends, which lost 7 bases and 2 bases, there was a span of 17 bases. The CDR3 has 15 residues. The V gene's germline CDR1 is MNHEY and CDR2 SVGEGT. Here the CDR3 DNA reads TGTGCCAGCATCCCCGGCGGAATCTTACAAGAGACCCAGTACTTC. Protein product: CASIPGGILQETQYF.

This clone was detected a few times. J is TRBJ1-6 and V is TRBV7-9, with no clear D. V lost 5 bases, J lost 0 bases, and 11 bases lay in between. This CDR3 is 16 amino acids long. Germline V gives CDR1 SEHNR, CDR2 FQNEAQ (reference sequence). The CDR3 protein is CASSPGRSSYNSPLHF. The CDR3 DNA reads as TGTGCCAGCAGCCCCGGGAGGAGCTCCTATAATTCACCCCTCCACTTT.

The chain couples TRBV10-3 to TRBJ1-2, with D unresolved. Trimming removed 0 bases at V and 3 bases at J, with 8 bases between. The CDR3 totals 14 residues. Germline V gene lookup returns CDR1 ENHRY and CDR2 SYGVKD. The CDR3 DNA reads TGTGCCATCAGTGAGTCGGCAGCGTACTATGGCTACACCTTC. Residues: CAISESAAYYGYTF.

The chain combines TRBV20-1 with TRBJ1-4; D is ambiguous. The V and J ends lost 3 bases and 0 bases respectively, with 8 bases between them. Germline V CDR1 and CDR2: DFQATT, SNEGSKA (reference sequence). This CDR3 spans 14 amino acids. The chain's CDR3 is CSASATATNEKLFF. For the CDR3, the DNA is TGCAGTGCTAGTGCCACAGCAACTAATGAAAAACTGTTTTTT.

V is TRBV6-6 and J is TRBJ1-6; unclear D gene. CDR1 is MNHNY and CDR2 is SVGAGI in the germline V gene (reference sequence). V was clipped by 8 bases and J by 2 bases, with 13 bases between them. This CDR3 contains 15 residues. The CDR3 DNA sequence: TGTGCCAGCCGCCGAAGGGAGCCCTATAATTCACCCCTCCACTTT. Its translation is CASRRREPYNSPLHF.

V and J are TRBV3-1 (or the pseudogene TRBV3-2) and TRBJ2-2; the D gene is possibly TRBD1 (6 bases). The length of the CDR3 is 14 residues. Germline CDR1 and CDR2: LGHDT and YNNKEL (reference sequence). The V gene lost 5 bases and the J gene lost 4 bases, with 11 bases spanning the gap. The CDR3 nucleotides are TGTGCCAGCAGCGACAGGTCGTCCACCGGGGAGCTGTTTTTT. Encoded protein: CASSDRSSTGELFF.

CDR3 residues: CASIPGGSGYCHQPQHF. The CDR3 nucleotides read TGTGCCAGCATCCCGGGCGGCTCAGGGTATTGTCATCAGCCCCAGCATTTT. The V and J genes are TRBV21-1 and TRBJ1-5; the table's D call of TRBD1 was not tested on the DNA. TRBV21-1 is a pseudogene locus. The CDR3 has 17 amino acids.

The gene calls are TRBV9 and TRBJ1-5; D might be TRBD1 (5 bases). Per germline, CDR1 SGDLS and CDR2 YYNGEE. Trimming shortened V by 4 bases and J by 4 bases, and 12 bases separated the two germline ends. This CDR3 is built from 14 residues. The CDR3 loop reads CASSPEGVNQPQHF. CDR3 nucleotides: TGTGCCAGCAGCCCGGAAGGGGTGAATCAGCCCCAGCATTTT.

This sequence joins TRBV18 and TRBJ2-7, with a possible D match to TRBD2 (6 bases). The CDR3 length is 14 residues. CDR1 is KGHSH and CDR2 is LQKENI in the germline V gene. Between the trimmed V and J ends, which lost 0 bases and 2 bases, there was a span of 8 bases. The CDR3 protein is CASSPPGLPYEQYV. As DNA, the CDR3 is TGTGCCAGCTCACCACCGGGACTTCCCTACGAGCAGTACGTC.

The chain couples TRBV11-2 to TRBJ2-1, with 13 bases fitting TRBD2. The CDR3 is made up of 15 amino acids. Unmatched junction bases numbered 7, after V lost 5 bases and J lost 9 bases. CDR1 is SGHAT and CDR2 is FQNNGV in the germline V gene. CDR3 loop: CASSPLAGGPGEQFF. DNA for the CDR3: TGTGCCAGCAGCCCACTAGCGGGGGGGCCTGGTGAGCAGTTCTTC.

As to this clone: This is likely a read error, given that the CDR3 carries no conserved phenylalanine or tryptophan at its end. The limits of the CDR3 on the DNA are not certain, so only TCRdb's listed CDR3 is given. The rearrangement joins TRBV9 to TRBJ1-2; no DNA check was done on the table's D call, TRBD1. Ends included, the CDR3 has 16 residues. Per the germline V gene, CDR1 is SGDLS and CDR2 is YYNGEE. CDR3 amino acids: CASSDRTPRLALLGRR.

CDR3 amino acids: CASSQAQTGNTGELFF. The DNA of the CDR3 is TGCGCCAGCAGCCAAGCTCAAACAGGGAACACCGGGGAGCTGTTTTTT. This chain links TRBV4-3 with TRBJ2-2, with D maybe TRBD1 (5 bases). This CDR3 comprises 16 residues. Germline-derived CDR1 and CDR2 are LGHNA and YSLEER. Trimming removed 1 base at V and 1 base at J, with 10 bases between.

This chain links TRBV5-6 with TRBJ2-5; 10 positions match TRBD2. The J segment lost 1 base and the V segment lost 6 bases, leaving 3 bases of the junction unmatched. The CDR3 is made up of 14 amino acids. CDR1 is SGHDT, CDR2 YYEEEE, per germline. In DNA form, the CDR3 reads TGTGCCAGCAAACTAGCGGGGACCCAAGAGACCCAGTACTTC. It specifies CASKLAGTQETQYF.

The rearrangement links TRBV11-3 to TRBJ2-2; D uncertain. Trimming shortened V by 5 bases and J by 8 bases, and 12 bases separated the two germline ends. The CDR3 runs to 13 residues. The V gene's germline CDR1 is SGHNT and CDR2 YENEEA. CDR3 nucleotide sequence: TGTGCCAGCAGCCCGTTTTTAACTGGGGAGCTGTTTTTT. This translates into CASSPFLTGELFF.

V and J are TRBV2 and TRBJ2-7, with D perhaps matching TRBD1 (6 bases). V shed 1 base and J shed 2 bases, with 9 bases lying between them. The CDR3 is 14 amino acids. Germline CDR1 SNHLY, CDR2 FYNNEI. CDR3 loop: CASSEGRGTYEQYV. The CDR3 DNA sequence: TGTGCCAGCAGTGAAGGCAGGGGAACCTACGAGCAGTACGTC.

The CDR3 protein is CASSFEVGEQFF. CDR3 DNA: TGTGCCAGCAGTTTTGAGGTAGGCGAGCAGTTCTTC. The V call is TRBV12-3 or TRBV12-4, the J call TRBJ2-1; D is undetermined. V was trimmed by 3 bases and J by 10 bases, leaving 10 bases between them. The CDR3 is made up of 12 amino acids.

The rearrangement links TRBV7-8 to TRBJ2-3; D is perhaps TRBD1 (6 bases). The CDR3 has 15 residues. Trimming shortened V by 5 bases and J by 2 bases, and 14 bases separated the two germline ends. The germline CDR1 and CDR2 sequences are SGHVS and FQNEAQ. The CDR3 reads CASSAYREFTDTQYF. Written as DNA, the CDR3 is TGTGCCAGCAGCGCCTACAGGGAATTCACAGATACGCAGTATTTT.

The chain joins TRBV14 to TRBJ1-2; 7 positions agree with TRBD1. The trim removed 3 bases at V and 2 bases at J, leaving 18 bases unmatched. The CDR3 runs 19 residues. CDR1 and CDR2 from the germline V gene are SGHDN and FVKESK. DNA of the CDR3: TGTGCCAGCAGCCATAACACCGGGACAGCCCGCATCCCAAACTATGGCTACACCTTC. Its protein is CASSHNTGTARIPNYGYTF.

The CDR3 sequence: CASSPNNEQFF. CDR3 coding DNA: TGTGCCAGCAGTCCCAACAATGAGCAGTTCTTC. The chain employs TRBV6-6 and TRBJ2-1, with no clear D. The CDR3 spans 11 residues. Trimming shortened V by 5 bases and J by 5 bases, and 4 bases separated the two germline ends. Germline assignment: CDR1 MNHNY and CDR2 SVGAGI (reference sequence).

V gene TRBV5-4 combines with J gene TRBJ2-1, with TRBD2 identical over 12 bases. Germline values: CDR1 SGHNT, CDR2 YYREEE (reference sequence). With 3 bases clipped from V and 6 bases from J, the junction kept 4 bases outside the gene matches. The CDR3 sequence is 15 residues long. CDR3 sequence reads: CASSSRLAGANEQFF. The CDR3 DNA sequence: TGTGCCAGCAGCTCCAGACTAGCGGGAGCCAATGAGCAGTTCTTC.

The chain couples TRBV7-8 to TRBJ1-5; no clear D. This CDR3 has 18 amino acids. Germline V lookup: CDR1 SGHVS, CDR2 FQNEAQ. V was clipped by 2 bases and J by 3 bases, with 20 bases between them. The CDR3 reads CASSLRRPGATINQPQHF. For the CDR3, the DNA is TGTGCCAGCAGCTTAAGGCGGCCTGGAGCAACTATCAATCAGCCCCAGCATTTT.

This clone was seen once. The sample carries other DNA sequences with the same CDR3. The genes are TRBV5-1 and TRBJ1-2; a weak D match, TRBD1 (6 bases). Deletions cut 4 bases from V and 0 bases from J, with 10 bases between. Germline V gene sequence: CDR1 SGHRS, CDR2 YFSETQ. The CDR3 consists of 14 residues. In nucleotides, the CDR3 is TGCGCCAGCAGCCTGACAGGTTCTAACTATGGCTACACCTTC. This encodes CASSLTGSNYGYTF. The whole variable domain, remainder taken from reference TRBV5-1 and TRBJ1-2, is KAGVTQTPRYLIKTRGQQVTLSCSPISGHRSVSWYQQTPGQGLQFLFEYFSETQRNKGNFPGRFSGRQFSNSRSEMNVSTLELGDSALYLCASSLTGSNYGYTFGSGTRLTVV.

V is TRBV28 and J is TRBJ2-7; 9 bases are shared with TRBD1. V lost 6 bases and J lost 3; bases outside the gene matches: 6. The CDR3 is 14 amino acids. CDR1 is MDHEN and CDR2 is SYDVKM in the germline V gene. In nucleotides, the CDR3 is TGTGCCAGCAGCATACAGGACAGGGGCTACGAGCAGTACGTC. Its protein is CASSIQDRGYEQYV.

CDR3 sequence reads: CASSLQGYGEKLFF. The CDR3 nucleotides read TGTGCCAGCAGTTTACAGGGGTATGGTGAAAAACTGTTTTTT. The chain combines TRBV27 with TRBJ1-4; D is perhaps TRBD1 (6 bases). Germline CDR1 reads MNHEY; CDR2 reads SMNVEV (reference sequence). The V end was cut by 2 bases, the J end by 7 bases, with 11 bases between. The CDR3 runs 14 residues.

The genes are TRBV4-3 and TRBJ1-2, with TRBD1 matching over 7 bases. CDR1 is LGHNA and CDR2 is YSLEER in the germline V gene. V shed 4 bases, J shed 8 bases, and the junction held 7 bases outside the gene matches. This CDR3 has 13 amino acids. The CDR3 is CASSPERTGGYTF. The DNA of the CDR3 is TGCGCCAGCAGCCCGGAGCGGACAGGAGGCTACACCTTC.

The CDR3 sequence: CASSEVTGRGNTIYF. The DNA for the CDR3 is TGTGCCAGCAGCGAGGTGACAGGGCGAGGAAACACCATATATTTT. The J gene is TRBJ1-3, the V gene TRBV9; 7 bases fit TRBD1. The CDR3 is 15 amino acids. Germline CDR1 and CDR2: SGDLS and YYNGEE. V shed 3 bases and J 4 bases; nucleotides not matched to a gene: 7.

This chain links TRBV3-1 (or the pseudogene TRBV3-2) with TRBJ1-5; maybe TRBD1 (5 bases). Germline V gene lookup returns CDR1 LGHDT and CDR2 YNNKEL (reference sequence). V was clipped by 0 bases and J by 11 bases, with 14 bases between them. The CDR3 loop spans 14 amino acids. CDR3 region: CASSQEGGWGAQHF. In DNA, the CDR3 is TGTGCCAGCAGCCAAGAGGGCGGTTGGGGGGCCCAGCATTTT.